This entry concerns a single T cell receptor (beta chain). Its antigen is undetermined. TCRdb reanalysed the reads using MiXCR and keeps one entry per CDR3 protein. The table lists about 130,000 distinct CDR3 sequences, 20% to 30% of them singletons, with 34% in the top ten. The data were obtained in a study of T cell repertoires in cytomegalovirus infection. Across the whole study: A matching HLA type, together with CMV infection, was signaled by public TCR beta signatures.

Findings and caveats of the study: Cumulative public TCR beta family frequency identified CMV carriers with the relevant HLA. In two of eight donors, the top clonotype was HLA-C-restricted CMV-specific.

There are 14 residues in the CDR3. Germline V gene data show CDR1 as LGHDT and CDR2 as YNNKEL (reference sequence). Germline trimming cut 3 bases from V and 4 bases from J; bases unmatched to any gene: 3. The receptor comes from a human donor in good health (CMV status not recorded). Some clones in this sample may be carry-over from other donors' samples. The J gene is TRBJ2-5, the V gene TRBV3-1; 9 bases are shared with TRBD2. The sequencing sample was made of PBMCs, sequenced either directly or after in vitro stimulation (not recorded which). The CDR3 DNA reads TGTGCCAGCAGCCACCCACTAGCGGGAGAGACCCAGTACTTC. Translating gives CASSHPLAGETQYF.